Listed below are T cell receptor beta chains from one sample, sequenced in a study of T cells in Graves' hyperthyroidism and ophthalmopathy. TCRdb reprocessed the multiplex PCR reads with MiXCR, giving one entry per CDR3 protein. The sample has approximately 570,000 distinct CDR3 sequences; just under 20% are singletons. The sequencing input was blood. These receptors were collected from a man aged 35 to 55 with Graves' ophthalmopathy. Both conserved end residues are part of each CDR3. The D gene is left open where the match is weak. Expanded clones are given a class, and other clones once, few, many or no size at all.

clone size	D gene	V gene	J gene	CDR3 protein	CDR3 DNA
few	TRBD1	TRBV30	TRBJ2-1	CAWSPGTVYNEQFF	TGTGCCTGGAGCCCCGGGACAGTTTACAATGAGCAGTTCTTC
few	-	TRBV13	TRBJ2-7	CASNPTGYDGEQYF	TGTGCCAGCAACCCTACAGGATACGACGGCGAGCAGTACTTC
-	-	TRBV6-2/TRBV6-3	TRBJ1-5	CASSYPRVDQPQHF	TGTGCCAGCAGCTACCCCAGGGTAGATCAGCCCCAGCATTTT
few	TRBD1	TRBV20-1	TRBJ1-6	CSEDRGNSPLHF	TGCAGTGAGGACAGGGGAAATTCACCCCTCCACTTT
many	-	TRBV6-1	TRBJ1-2	CASRPAGGRSYGYTF	TGTGCCAGCAGGCCCGCTGGGGGCCGGAGCTATGGCTACACCTTC
-	TRBD1	TRBV7-9	TRBJ2-3	CASSFGDRDPSTDTQYF	TGTGCCAGCAGCTTTGGGGACAGGGACCCTAGCACAGATACGCAGTATTTT
many	TRBD1	TRBV7-6	TRBJ1-3	CASSLGQGAGNTIYF	TGTGCCAGCAGCTTAGGACAGGGGGCTGGAAACACCATATATTTT
-	TRBD1	TRBV5-1	TRBJ2-5	CASSSGQGQYF	TGCGCCAGCAGTTCCGGACAGGGTCAGTACTTC
few	-	TRBV4-2	TRBJ1-1	CASSQDLFRNTEAFF	TGTGCCAGCAGCCAAGATCTTTTTAGGAACACTGAAGCTTTCTTT
few	TRBD1	TRBV4-1	TRBJ2-1	CASSQEGQRTPYNEQFF	TGCGCCAGCAGCCAAGAGGGACAGCGAACCCCCTACAATGAGCAGTTCTTC
many	TRBD2	TRBV27	TRBJ2-2	CASSQLLAGAYTGELFF	TGTGCCAGCAGCCAATTACTAGCGGGGGCATACACCGGGGAGCTGTTTTTT
many	-	TRBV2	TRBJ1-4	CASSVFGATNEKLFF	TGTGCCAGCAGTGTCTTCGGGGCAACTAATGAAAAACTGTTTTTT
many	-	TRBV28	TRBJ2-7	CASSFYSSYEQYF	TGTGCCAGCAGTTTTTACAGCTCCTACGAGCAGTACTTC
-	-	TRBV6-5	TRBJ2-2	CASSSIVRTGELFF	TGTGCCAGCAGTTCAATTGTGCGAACCGGGGAGCTGTTTTTT
many	-	TRBV11-3	TRBJ2-2	CASSLEGPTGELFF	TGTGCCAGCAGCTTAGAGGGACCTACCGGGGAGCTGTTTTTT
few	-	TRBV5-1	TRBJ1-3	CASSRGPLDSGNTIYF	TGCGCCAGCAGCCGGGGCCCCCTGGACTCTGGAAACACCATATATTTT
-	TRBD2	TRBV9	TRBJ2-7	CASSEGDSGSREQYF	TGTGCCAGCAGCGAGGGGGATAGCGGGAGTAGGGAGCAGTACTTC
many	-	TRBV30	TRBJ2-3	CAVLAGRTDTQYF	TGTGCCGTCCTCGCGGGTAGAACAGATACGCAGTATTTT
few	-	TRBV7-9	TRBJ2-3	CASSLFARVTTDTQYF	TGTGCCAGCAGCTTATTTGCTAGGGTAACCACAGATACGCAGTATTTT
many	TRBD2	TRBV27	TRBJ2-7	CASRDRGTSGRVHEQYF	TGTGCCAGCAGAGATCGCGGGACTAGCGGGAGGGTTCACGAGCAGTACTTC
-	-	TRBV15	TRBJ1-5	CATSRGGNQPQHF	TGTGCCACCAGCAGAGGGGGGAATCAGCCCCAGCATTTT
once	TRBD2	TRBV19	TRBJ2-7	CASSIVSGGSYEQYF	TGTGCCAGTAGTATTGTCTCGGGAGGCTCCTACGAGCAGTACTTC
few	-	TRBV27	TRBJ2-7	CASSLRVGYEQYF	TGTGCCAGCAGTTTACGCGTGGGTTACGAGCAGTACTTC
-	-	TRBV12-3/TRBV12-4	TRBJ1-5	CASSPSQGANQSQHF	TGTGCCAGCAGCCCTTCCCAGGGAGCCAATCAGTCCCAGCATTTT
many	-	TRBV4-1	TRBJ2-7	CASSQESGSNYEQYF	TGCGCCAGCAGCCAAGAATCGGGCAGTAACTACGAGCAGTACTTC
few	-	TRBV7-9	TRBJ2-1	CASSLVIATRNYNEQFF	TGTGCCAGCAGCTTAGTAATAGCCACTCGGAATTACAATGAGCAGTTCTTC
many	-	TRBV2	TRBJ2-6	CASSVRTSGANVLTF	TGTGCCAGCAGTGTCCGGACCTCTGGGGCCAACGTCCTGACTTTC
many	TRBD1	TRBV20-1	TRBJ2-3	CSADNPDRAATDTQYF	TGCAGTGCTGATAACCCGGACAGGGCAGCAACAGATACGCAGTATTTT
many	TRBD2	TRBV6-1	TRBJ2-1	CASRTGLDLYNEQFF	TGTGCCAGCAGGACGGGACTAGACCTCTACAATGAGCAGTTCTTC
-	TRBD2	TRBV5-4	TRBJ2-1	CASSITSGSPCNEQFF	TGTGCCAGCAGCATAACTAGCGGGAGTCCCTGCAATGAGCAGTTCTTC
-	TRBD1	TRBV20-1	TRBJ1-1	CSASHRGNTEAFF	TGCAGTGCTAGTCACAGGGGGAACACTGAAGCTTTCTTT
-	-	TRBV5-4	TRBJ1-4	CASSNQRGTNEKLFF	TGTGCCAGCAGCAATCAGCGGGGGACTAATGAAAAACTGTTTTTT
-	TRBD2	TRBV13	TRBJ2-5	CASSLGLSGGGAGETQYF	TGTGCCAGCAGCTTAGGCCTATCCGGCGGGGGGGCCGGAGAGACCCAGTACTTC
-	-	TRBV10-3	TRBJ2-1	CAISAEAYNEQFF	TGTGCCATCAGTGCGGAAGCCTACAATGAGCAGTTCTTC
few	-	TRBV7-9	TRBJ2-3	CASSLGRTFTDTQYF	TGTGCCAGCAGCTTAGGACGGACTTTTACAGATACGCAGTATTTT
few	-	TRBV3-1	TRBJ2-3	CASSQSGTITDTQYF	TGTGCCAGCAGCCAATCCGGGACCATTACAGATACGCAGTATTTT
few	-	TRBV10-3	TRBJ1-5	CAISESVSNQPQHF	TGTGCCATCAGTGAGTCAGTTAGCAATCAGCCCCAGCATTTT
-	TRBD2	TRBV12-5	TRBJ2-2	CASGLALAGGTRGELFF	TGTGCTAGTGGTTTGGCACTAGCGGGAGGGACAAGGGGGGAGCTGTTTTTT
many	-	TRBV7-2	TRBJ2-7	CASSLVGVWGAGSYEQYF	TGTGCCAGCAGCTTAGTAGGGGTTTGGGGGGCGGGCTCCTACGAGCAGTACTTC
few	-	TRBV5-1	TRBJ1-4	CASSTQVAGNGAELFF	TGCGCCAGCAGCACCCAGGTTGCGGGGAACGGGGCGGAACTGTTTTTT
-	-	TRBV20-1	TRBJ1-1	CSARAPHGGNTEAFF	TGCAGTGCTAGAGCCCCCCATGGGGGGAACACTGAAGCTTTCTTT
-	-	TRBV11-2	TRBJ1-2	CASSYGTVEGYTF	TGTGCCAGCAGCTACGGGACGGTAGAGGGCTACACCTTC
-	-	TRBV28	TRBJ1-3	CASSEGRGAGNTIYF	TGTGCCAGCAGTGAAGGGAGGGGAGCTGGAAACACCATATATTTT
few	-	TRBV28	TRBJ2-4	CASSSAGLAKNIQYF	TGTGCCAGCAGCTCTGCCGGGCTAGCCAAAAACATTCAGTACTTC
-	-	TRBV28	TRBJ2-2	CASSPWDFPVTGELFF	TGTGCCAGCAGTCCGTGGGACTTCCCTGTCACCGGGGAGCTGTTTTTT
-	TRBD2	TRBV2	TRBJ2-5	CASSEALAGVETQYF	TGTGCCAGCAGTGAAGCACTAGCGGGGGTTGAGACCCAGTACTTC
-	-	TRBV6-1	TRBJ1-2	CASSHRPIYGYTF	TGTGCCAGCAGTCACAGGCCGATCTATGGCTACACCTTC
few	TRBD2	TRBV20-1	TRBJ2-1	CSARGLAGDYNEQFF	TGCAGTGCTAGAGGGCTAGCGGGGGATTACAATGAGCAGTTCTTC
many	-	TRBV3-1	TRBJ2-5	CASSQGVLETQYF	TGTGCCAGCAGCCAGGGGGTTTTGGAGACCCAGTACTTC
-	-	TRBV7-2	TRBJ1-1	CASSLVWASNTEAFF	TGTGCCAGCAGCTTAGTATGGGCGTCGAACACTGAAGCTTTCTTT
few	TRBD1	TRBV7-3	TRBJ2-1	CASSLWGTGGVNEQFF	TGTGCCAGCAGCTTATGGGGGACAGGGGGTGTAAATGAGCAGTTCTTC
-	TRBD1	TRBV28	TRBJ2-7	CASRRLGQGIYEQYF	TGTGCCAGCAGACGATTGGGACAGGGGATCTACGAGCAGTACTTC